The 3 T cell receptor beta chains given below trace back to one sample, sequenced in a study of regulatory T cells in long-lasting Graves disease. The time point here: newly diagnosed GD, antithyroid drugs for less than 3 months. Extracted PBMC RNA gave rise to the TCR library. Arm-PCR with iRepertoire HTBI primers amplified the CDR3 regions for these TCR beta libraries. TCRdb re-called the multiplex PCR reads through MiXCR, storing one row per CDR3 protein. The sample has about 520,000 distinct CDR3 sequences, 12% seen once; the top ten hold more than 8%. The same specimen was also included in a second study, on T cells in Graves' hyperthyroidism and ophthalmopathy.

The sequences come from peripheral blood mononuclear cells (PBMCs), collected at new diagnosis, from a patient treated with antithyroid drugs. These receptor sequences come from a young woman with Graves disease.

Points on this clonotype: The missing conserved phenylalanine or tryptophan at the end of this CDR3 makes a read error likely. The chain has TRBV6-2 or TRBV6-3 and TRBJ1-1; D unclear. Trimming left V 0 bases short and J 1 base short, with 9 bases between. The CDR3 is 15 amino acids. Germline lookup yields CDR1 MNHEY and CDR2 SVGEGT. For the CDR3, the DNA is TGTGCCAGCAGTTACTCGAACGATGGGAACACTGAAGCTTTCTCT. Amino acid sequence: CASSYSNDGNTEAFS.

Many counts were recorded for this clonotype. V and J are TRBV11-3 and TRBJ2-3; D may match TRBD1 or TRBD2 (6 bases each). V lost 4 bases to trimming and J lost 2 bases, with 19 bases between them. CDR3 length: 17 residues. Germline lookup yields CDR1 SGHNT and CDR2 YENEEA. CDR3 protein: CASSSPSGAVSTDTQYF. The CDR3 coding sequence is TGTGCCAGCAGCTCCCCCTCGGGGGCGGTCTCCACAGATACGCAGTATTTT.

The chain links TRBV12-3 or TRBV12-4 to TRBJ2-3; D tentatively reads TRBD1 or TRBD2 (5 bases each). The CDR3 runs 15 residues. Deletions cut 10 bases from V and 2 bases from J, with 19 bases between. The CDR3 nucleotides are TGTGCCAACCGCATGCCGGGGCGTTCCACAGATACGCAGTATTTT. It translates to CANRMPGRSTDTQYF.